The source of this T cell receptor beta chain is a study of T cells expressing NK-cell markers (dated by TCRdb to about 2020). Regarding the complete study: In sorted CD3+CD56+NKG2C+, CD3+CD56+NKG2C- and CD3+CD56-NKG2C+ T-cell subsets from about 8 donors, TCR beta-chain repertoires were profiled. Sequencing of the libraries produced 2 x 150 bp reads on Illumina HiSeq 2000/2500, MiSeq or NextSeq. Among the eight sequenced donors, only one was HCMV-seronegative, while the other seven were HCMV-seropositive. All eight donors whose samples were sequenced were randomly selected healthy volunteers, three of them men and five women. Points the paper makes about the study in general: For more than 5 donors, the dominant CD3+CD56+NKG2C+ clonotypes were among the top 10 CD8+ clonotypes and accounted for about 1.0-7.5% of CD8+ T cells. Those dominant clonotypes were again the most abundant among CD3+CD56-NKG2C+ cells in a few donors, at roughly 25-60.1%. Whether the expanded NKG2C-expressing T cell clones were specific for HCMV antigens was left unclear.

Instrument on record: Illumina HiSeq 2000. The TCR beta cDNA libraries were made using 5'RACE template switching, a step that added both a universal primer site and unique molecular identifiers. cDNA synthesis was primed from the TCR beta constant segment and was followed by two successive PCR amplification steps. The original methods were these. MIGEC was used to demultiplex reads and group the reads by UMI, and MiTCR was used to assemble and quantify clonotypes. Only TCR cDNA sequences supported by at least two reads were kept to exclude erroneous sequences. Downstream repertoire analysis used the tcR package, and clonotypes were matched across fractions by CDR3 nucleotide sequence plus V segment. VDJmatch was used to annotate antigen specificity against VDJdb, with one amino acid substitution allowed in CDR3. TCRdb reanalyzed the reads, keeping one entry per CDR3 protein sequence and omitting DNA. TCRdb's processing, not the study's, gives the V and J calls here. This sample's table has entries for some 450,000 distinct CDR3 sequences. About 7.3% of the sample is held by the ten biggest clonotypes.

CDR1 and CDR2 are read off the germline V gene as MNHEY and SVGAGI. Reading from cysteine to phenylalanine, the CDR3 counts 14 amino acids. No DNA has been recorded. On this clonotype itself: What this receptor recognizes is not known.

HCMV-specific IgG was detected in serum with a commercial ELISA kit to determine HCMV serostatus. Peripheral blood mononuclear cells were isolated from blood by Ficoll density gradient centrifugation. The chain was built from TRBV6-5 and TRBJ2-1. Sample: blood T cells: a sorted CD56 or NKG2C T cell subset, CD4+ or CD8+ T cells, or bulk PBMC T cells (not recorded which). The sequence derives from a woman between 18 and 70 years old in good health. The CDR3 here reads CASSYSLGPQEQFF.